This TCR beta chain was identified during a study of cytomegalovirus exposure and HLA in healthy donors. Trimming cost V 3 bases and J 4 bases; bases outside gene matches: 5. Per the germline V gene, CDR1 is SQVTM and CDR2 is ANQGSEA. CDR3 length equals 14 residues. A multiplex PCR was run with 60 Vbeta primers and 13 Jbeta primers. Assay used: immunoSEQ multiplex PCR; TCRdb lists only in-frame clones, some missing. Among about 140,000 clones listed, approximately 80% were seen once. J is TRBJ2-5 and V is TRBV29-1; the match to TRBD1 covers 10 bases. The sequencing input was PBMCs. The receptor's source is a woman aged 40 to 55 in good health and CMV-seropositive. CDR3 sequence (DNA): TGCAGCGTTGATGGGACAGGGGTGGGAGAGACCCAGTACTTC. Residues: CSVDGTGVGETQYF. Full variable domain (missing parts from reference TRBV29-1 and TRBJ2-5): SAVISQKPSRDICQRGTSLTIQCQVDSQVTMMFWYRQQPGQSLTLIATANQGSEATYESGFVIDKFPISRPNLTFSTLTVSNMSPEDSSIYLCSVDGTGVGETQYFGPGTRLLVL.